The 5 T cell receptor beta chains in this list originate from one sample, sequenced in a study of shared clonotypes between healthy human individuals (TCRdb year 2020). Libraries were prepared through the immunoSEQ multiplex PCR assay. Imported from immuneACCESS, the table was reduced by TCRdb to in-frame sequences with V and J called. These copies leave out some clones; in studies compared against another copy, an unresolved V gene accounts for under half, and the cause of the remainder is not known. The sample profile shows around 510,000 clones; 95% to 96% of them were found once. The ten largest clones capture about 0.068% of the sample. Sequenced: naive CD4+ T cells sorted from blood. The cell subset or site label, as the study defines it: CD45RA+ positively selected. Receptors were obtained from a young woman in good health.

The rearrangement joins TRBV5-1 to TRBJ2-1, with TRBD2 matching over 9 bases. Germline loops: CDR1 SGHRS, CDR2 YFSETQ. The CDR3 sequence is 16 residues long. After removal of 4 bases from V and 7 bases from J, the junction contained 12 bases not matched to a gene. Here the CDR3 reads CASSDHGTSRLNEQFF. The CDR3 coding sequence is TGCGCCAGCAGCGACCACGGGACTAGCCGCCTAAATGAGCAGTTCTTC.

V gene TRBV27 combines with J gene TRBJ2-1; 9 nucleotides match TRBD1. CDR1 is MNHEY and CDR2 is SMNVEV in the germline V gene (reference sequence). V shed 6 bases and J 8 bases; nucleotides not matched to a gene: 8. This CDR3 is built from 14 residues. CDR3 amino acids: CASRGRGQGDEQFF. CDR3 DNA: TGTGCCAGCAGAGGGAGGGGACAGGGTGATGAGCAGTTCTTC.

The chain couples TRBV19 to TRBJ2-1, with 10 bases fitting TRBD1. The ends lost 7 bases at V and 8 bases at J; junction bases unmatched: 8. This CDR3 is 14 amino acids long. Germline lookup yields CDR1 LNHDA and CDR2 SQIVND (reference sequence). CDR3 bases: TGTGCCAGTATCCAGACAGGGGGCAGGTATGAGCAGTTCTTC. This encodes CASIQTGGRYEQFF.

The CDR3 spells CASRFGTDNEQFF. The CDR3, as DNA: TGTGCCAGCAGGTTCGGGACTGACAATGAGCAGTTCTTC. The rearrangement uses TRBV2 and TRBJ2-1, with D possibly TRBD2 on 6 matching bases. The CDR3 runs 13 residues. Germline-derived CDR1 and CDR2 are SNHLY and FYNNEI. Trimming cost V 6 bases and J 5 bases, with 11 bases left between them.

The chain combines TRBV28 with TRBJ2-2; D ambiguous. Trimming took off 6 bases at V and 5 bases at J, with 16 bases between the two ends. The CDR3 has 15 amino acids. In germline, CDR1 is MDHEN, CDR2 SYDVKM. The CDR3 spells CASSLPRSGTGELFF. The CDR3 coding sequence is TGTGCCAGCAGCCTTCCGAGGAGTGGGACCGGGGAGCTGTTTTTT.